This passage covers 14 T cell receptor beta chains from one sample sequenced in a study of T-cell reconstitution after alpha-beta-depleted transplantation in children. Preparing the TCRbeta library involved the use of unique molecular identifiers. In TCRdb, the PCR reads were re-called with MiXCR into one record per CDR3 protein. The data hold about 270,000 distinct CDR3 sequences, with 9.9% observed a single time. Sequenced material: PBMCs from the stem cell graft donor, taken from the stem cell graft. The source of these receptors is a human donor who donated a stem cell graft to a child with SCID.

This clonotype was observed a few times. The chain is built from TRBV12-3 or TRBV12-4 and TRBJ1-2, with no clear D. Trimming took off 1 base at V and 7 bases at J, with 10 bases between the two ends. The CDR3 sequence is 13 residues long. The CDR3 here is CASSLGPLFGYTF. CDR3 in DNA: TGTGCCAGCAGTTTAGGTCCTCTCTTTGGCTACACCTTC.

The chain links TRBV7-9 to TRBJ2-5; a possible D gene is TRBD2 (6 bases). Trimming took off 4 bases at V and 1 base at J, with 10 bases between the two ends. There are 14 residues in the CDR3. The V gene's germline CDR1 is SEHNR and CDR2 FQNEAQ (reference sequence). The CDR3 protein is CASSSSGAQETQYF. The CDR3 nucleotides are TGTGCCAGCAGCTCGTCGGGAGCCCAAGAGACCCAGTACTTC.

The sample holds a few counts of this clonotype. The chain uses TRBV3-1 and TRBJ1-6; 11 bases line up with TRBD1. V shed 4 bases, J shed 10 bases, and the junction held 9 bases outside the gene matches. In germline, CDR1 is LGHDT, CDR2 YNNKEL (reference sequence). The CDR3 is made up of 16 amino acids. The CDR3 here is CASSRGPDRGRSPLHF. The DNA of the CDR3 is TGTGCCAGCAGCCGCGGACCGGACAGGGGGCGATCACCCCTCCACTTT.

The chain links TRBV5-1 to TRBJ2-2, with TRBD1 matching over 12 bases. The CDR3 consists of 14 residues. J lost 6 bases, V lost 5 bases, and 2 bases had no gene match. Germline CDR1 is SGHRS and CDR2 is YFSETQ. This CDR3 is CASRGQGASGELFF. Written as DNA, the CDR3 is TGCGCCAGCAGGGGACAGGGGGCGTCCGGGGAGCTGTTTTTT.

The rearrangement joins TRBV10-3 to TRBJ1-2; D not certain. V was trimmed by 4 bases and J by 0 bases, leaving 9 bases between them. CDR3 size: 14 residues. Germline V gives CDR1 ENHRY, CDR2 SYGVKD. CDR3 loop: CAISGPETNYGYTF. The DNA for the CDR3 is TGTGCCATCAGTGGACCAGAAACTAACTATGGCTACACCTTC.

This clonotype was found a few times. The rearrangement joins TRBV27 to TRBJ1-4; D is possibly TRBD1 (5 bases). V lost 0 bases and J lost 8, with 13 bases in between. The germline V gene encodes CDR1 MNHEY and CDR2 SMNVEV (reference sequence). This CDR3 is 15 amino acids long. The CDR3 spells CASSLSAGLGEKLFF. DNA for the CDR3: TGTGCCAGCAGTTTATCGGCAGGGTTGGGCGAAAAACTGTTTTTT. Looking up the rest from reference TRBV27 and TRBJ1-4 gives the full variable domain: EAQVTQNPRYLITVTGKKLTVTCSQNMNHEYMSWYRQDPGLGLRQIYYSMNVEVTDKGDVPEGYKVSRKEKRNFPLILESPSPNQTSLYFCASSLSAGLGEKLFFGSGTQLSVL.

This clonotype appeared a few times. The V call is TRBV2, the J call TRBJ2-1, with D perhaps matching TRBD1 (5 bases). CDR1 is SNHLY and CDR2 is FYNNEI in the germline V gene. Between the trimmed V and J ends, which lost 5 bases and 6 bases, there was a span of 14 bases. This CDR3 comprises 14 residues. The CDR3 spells CASSMDILGNEQFF. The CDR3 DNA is TGTGCCAGCAGTATGGACATCCTAGGCAATGAGCAGTTCTTC. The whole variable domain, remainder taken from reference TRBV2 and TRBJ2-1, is EPEVTQTPSHQVTQMGQEVILRCVPISNHLYFYWYRQILGQKVEFLVSFYNNEISEKSEIFDDQFSVERPDGSNFTLKIRSTKLEDSAMYFCASSMDILGNEQFFGPGTRLTVL.

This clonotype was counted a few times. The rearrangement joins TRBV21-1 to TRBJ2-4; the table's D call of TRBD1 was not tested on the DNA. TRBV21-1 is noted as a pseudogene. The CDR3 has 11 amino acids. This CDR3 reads CGTVAKNIQYF. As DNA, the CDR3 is TGCGGAACAGTTGCCAAAAACATTCAGTACTTC.

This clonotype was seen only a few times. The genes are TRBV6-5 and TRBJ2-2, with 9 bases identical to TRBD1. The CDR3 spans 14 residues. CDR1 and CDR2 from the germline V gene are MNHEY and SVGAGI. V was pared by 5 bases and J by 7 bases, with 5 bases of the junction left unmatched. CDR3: CASSQGQGGGELFF. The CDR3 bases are TGTGCCAGCAGTCAGGGACAGGGCGGCGGGGAGCTGTTTTTT.

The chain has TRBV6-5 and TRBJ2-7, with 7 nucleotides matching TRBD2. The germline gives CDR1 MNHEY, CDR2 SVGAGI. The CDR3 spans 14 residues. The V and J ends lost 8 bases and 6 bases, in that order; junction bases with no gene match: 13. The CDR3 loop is CASGRAGTTLEQYF. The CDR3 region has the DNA TGTGCCAGCGGGAGGGCGGGGACTACTCTCGAGCAGTACTTC.

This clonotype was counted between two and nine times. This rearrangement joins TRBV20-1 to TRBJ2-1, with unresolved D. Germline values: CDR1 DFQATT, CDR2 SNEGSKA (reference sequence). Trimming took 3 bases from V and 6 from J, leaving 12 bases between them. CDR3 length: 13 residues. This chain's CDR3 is CSASLPSSNEQFF. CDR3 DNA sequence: TGCAGTGCTAGCCTTCCCTCATCCAATGAGCAGTTCTTC.

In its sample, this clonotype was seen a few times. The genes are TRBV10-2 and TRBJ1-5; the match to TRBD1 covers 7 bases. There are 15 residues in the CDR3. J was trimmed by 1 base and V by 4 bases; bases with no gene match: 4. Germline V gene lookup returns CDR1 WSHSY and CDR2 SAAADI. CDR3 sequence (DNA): TGCGCCAGCAGTGTCGAGGGGGCGAGCAATCAGCCCCAGCATTTT. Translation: CASSVEGASNQPQHF.

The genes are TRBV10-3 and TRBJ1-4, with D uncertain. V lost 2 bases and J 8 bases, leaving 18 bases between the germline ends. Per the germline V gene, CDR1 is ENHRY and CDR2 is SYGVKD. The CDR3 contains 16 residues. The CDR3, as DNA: TGTGCCATCAGTGAGGGGGAACGCCAAGGAGGGGAAAAACTGTTTTTT. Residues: CAISEGERQGGEKLFF.

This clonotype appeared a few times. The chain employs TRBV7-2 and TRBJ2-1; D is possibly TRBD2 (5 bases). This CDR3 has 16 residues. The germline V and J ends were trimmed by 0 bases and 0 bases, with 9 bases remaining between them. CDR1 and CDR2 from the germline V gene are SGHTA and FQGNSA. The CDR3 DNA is TGTGCCAGCAGCTTAGCGGTCGGGGTCTCCTACAATGAGCAGTTCTTC. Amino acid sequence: CASSLAVGVSYNEQFF.